This is a list of T cell receptor beta chains from one sample in a study of blood T cell repertoires in COVID-19. TCRdb's copy holds only in-frame clones and misses some; the assay was immunoSEQ multiplex PCR. Of fewer than 120,000 clones in the sample, 88% were seen once. Sequencing used peripheral blood. Source of these receptors: a woman between 45 and 60 years old with acute or convalescent COVID-19. The CDR3 runs from the conserved cysteine through the conserved F or W. The order of the fields is J gene, V gene, clone size, D gene, CDR3 protein, CDR3 DNA. A D gene is named only where the DNA matches it firmly. Part of the rows lack a size; the others show once, few, many or a class for expanded clones.

J gene: TRBJ2-7
V gene: TRBV29-1
clone size: -
D gene: TRBD2
CDR3 protein: CSVEKGLAGPYEQYF
CDR3 DNA: TGCAGCGTTGAAAAAGGGCTAGCGGGACCCTACGAGCAGTACTTC

J gene: TRBJ2-1
V gene: TRBV2
clone size: -
D gene: TRBD2
CDR3 protein: CASSTTSGSYNEQFF
CDR3 DNA: TGTGCCAGCAGTACAACTAGCGGCTCCTACAATGAGCAGTTCTTC

J gene: TRBJ1-3
V gene: TRBV7-9
clone size: -
D gene: -
CDR3 protein: CASSLVAGMTGNTIYF
CDR3 DNA: TGTGCCAGCAGCTTAGTGGCGGGCATGACTGGAAACACCATATATTTT

J gene: TRBJ2-7
V gene: TRBV9
clone size: -
D gene: -
CDR3 protein: CASSVGGTFSYEQYF
CDR3 DNA: TGTGCCAGCAGCGTAGGAGGGACATTCTCCTACGAGCAGTACTTC

J gene: TRBJ2-5
V gene: TRBV6-6
clone size: -
D gene: TRBD1
CDR3 protein: CASSRPRDRGFWETQYF
CDR3 DNA: TGTGCCAGCAGTCGACCCCGGGACAGGGGATTTTGGGAGACCCAGTACTTC

J gene: TRBJ2-5
V gene: TRBV5-1
clone size: -
D gene: TRBD2
CDR3 protein: CASSWTSGRETQYF
CDR3 DNA: TGCGCCAGCAGCTGGACTAGCGGAAGAGAGACCCAGTACTTC

J gene: TRBJ1-1
V gene: TRBV7-6
clone size: -
D gene: -
CDR3 protein: CASSSQQGTEAFF
CDR3 DNA: TGTGCCAGCAGCTCCCAACAGGGCACTGAAGCTTTCTTT

J gene: TRBJ2-1
V gene: TRBV9
clone size: few
D gene: TRBD2
CDR3 protein: CASSARTSGDSYNEQFF
CDR3 DNA: TGTGCCAGCAGCGCCCGGACTAGCGGGGACTCCTACAATGAGCAGTTCTTC

J gene: TRBJ2-7
V gene: TRBV12-3/TRBV12-4
clone size: -
D gene: TRBD2
CDR3 protein: CASTWGGYEQYF
CDR3 DNA: TGTGCCAGCACCTGGGGGGGCTACGAGCAGTACTTC

J gene: TRBJ2-1
V gene: TRBV7-2
clone size: -
D gene: -
CDR3 protein: CASSSGGWEQFF
CDR3 DNA: TGTGCCAGCAGTTCGGGGGGCTGGGAGCAGTTCTTC

J gene: TRBJ1-4
V gene: TRBV19
clone size: -
D gene: -
CDR3 protein: CASSTLRRDEKLFF
CDR3 DNA: TGTGCCAGTAGTACCCTACGGAGGGATGAAAAACTGTTTTTT

J gene: TRBJ2-5
V gene: TRBV6-6
clone size: -
D gene: TRBD2
CDR3 protein: CASSPYLGGGTQYF
CDR3 DNA: TGTGCCAGCAGCCCCTACCTGGGCGGGGGGACCCAGTACTTC

J gene: TRBJ1-6
V gene: TRBV7-8
clone size: -
D gene: -
CDR3 protein: CASSPRDTISPLHF
CDR3 DNA: TGTGCCAGCAGCCCCCGGGACACCATTTCACCCCTCCACTTT

J gene: TRBJ2-2
V gene: TRBV2
clone size: -
D gene: TRBD1
CDR3 protein: CASSRQGLNTGELFF
CDR3 DNA: TGTGCCAGCAGTCGACAGGGGCTTAACACCGGGGAGCTGTTTTTT

J gene: TRBJ1-6
V gene: TRBV28
clone size: -
D gene: TRBD1
CDR3 protein: CASRPTGTGVGNSPLHF
CDR3 DNA: TGTGCCAGCCGACCAACGGGGACAGGGGTCGGAAATTCACCCCTCCACTTT

J gene: TRBJ1-1
V gene: TRBV23-1
clone size: -
D gene: TRBD1
CDR3 protein: CASSHPDRARTEAFF
CDR3 DNA: TGCGCCAGCAGTCACCCCGACAGGGCCCGGACTGAAGCTTTCTTT

J gene: TRBJ1-2
V gene: TRBV19
clone size: -
D gene: TRBD1
CDR3 protein: CASSPQGRYGYTF
CDR3 DNA: TGTGCCAGTAGTCCACAGGGGAGATATGGCTACACCTTC

J gene: TRBJ1-4
V gene: TRBV6-5
clone size: -
D gene: -
CDR3 protein: CASSALGGAREKLFF
CDR3 DNA: TGTGCCAGCAGCGCCCTTGGGGGGGCGAGGGAAAAACTGTTTTTT

J gene: TRBJ2-5
V gene: TRBV19
clone size: -
D gene: -
CDR3 protein: CASSIRGETQETQYF
CDR3 DNA: TGTGCCAGTAGTATCAGGGGGGAGACCCAAGAGACCCAGTACTTC

J gene: TRBJ2-6
V gene: TRBV19
clone size: -
D gene: -
CDR3 protein: CASKVQAGANVLTF
CDR3 DNA: TGTGCCAGTAAGGTGCAGGCTGGGGCCAACGTCCTGACTTTC

J gene: TRBJ2-1
V gene: TRBV27
clone size: -
D gene: TRBD2
CDR3 protein: CASKASGSNEQFF
CDR3 DNA: TGTGCCAGCAAGGCTAGCGGGAGTAATGAGCAGTTCTTC

J gene: TRBJ1-5
V gene: TRBV28
clone size: -
D gene: TRBD1
CDR3 protein: CASNPSRIGTGGYQPQHF
CDR3 DNA: TGTGCCAGTAATCCCAGTAGGATCGGGACAGGGGGCTATCAGCCCCAGCATTTT

J gene: TRBJ2-1
V gene: TRBV2
clone size: -
D gene: TRBD2
CDR3 protein: CATTQRETHNEQFF
CDR3 DNA: TGTGCCACTACGCAGCGGGAGACCCACAATGAGCAGTTCTTC

J gene: TRBJ1-5
V gene: TRBV28
clone size: -
D gene: -
CDR3 protein: CASSLDSNQPQHF
CDR3 DNA: TGTGCCAGCAGTTTAGACAGTAATCAGCCCCAGCATTTT

J gene: TRBJ1-2
V gene: TRBV6-5
clone size: -
D gene: -
CDR3 protein: CASSYSVENYGYTF
CDR3 DNA: TGTGCCAGCAGTTACTCTGTAGAAAACTATGGCTACACCTTC

J gene: TRBJ1-5
V gene: TRBV6-6
clone size: -
D gene: -
CDR3 protein: CASSYLAGSQPQHF
CDR3 DNA: TGTGCCAGCAGTTACTTAGCGGGGTCTCAGCCCCAGCATTTT

J gene: TRBJ2-5
V gene: TRBV5-8
clone size: few
D gene: -
CDR3 protein: CASSTRGRETQYF
CDR3 DNA: TGTGCCAGCAGCACCCGAGGGCGGGAGACCCAGTACTTC

J gene: TRBJ2-1
V gene: TRBV2
clone size: -
D gene: -
CDR3 protein: CASTKRAVRVYNEQFF
CDR3 DNA: TGTGCCAGCACCAAGCGGGCGGTACGGGTTTACAATGAGCAGTTCTTC

J gene: TRBJ1-4
V gene: TRBV2
clone size: -
D gene: -
CDR3 protein: CASRVQVGATNEKLFF
CDR3 DNA: TGTGCCAGCAGAGTTCAGGTCGGGGCAACTAATGAAAAACTGTTTTTT

J gene: TRBJ2-4
V gene: TRBV19
clone size: -
D gene: -
CDR3 protein: CASSLGSGPKNIQYF
CDR3 DNA: TGTGCCAGTAGTCTTGGAAGCGGGCCAAAAAACATTCAGTACTTC

J gene: TRBJ2-1
V gene: TRBV4-1
clone size: -
D gene: -
CDR3 protein: CASSQDGTVRVYNEQFF
CDR3 DNA: TGCGCCAGCAGCCAAGATGGAACTGTCAGGGTCTACAATGAGCAGTTCTTC

J gene: TRBJ1-1
V gene: TRBV5-1
clone size: -
D gene: -
CDR3 protein: CASSPLGRTNTEAFF
CDR3 DNA: TGCGCCAGCAGCCCCCTCGGGAGGACGAACACTGAAGCTTTCTTT

J gene: TRBJ2-7
V gene: TRBV23-1
clone size: once
D gene: -
CDR3 protein: CASSPPGEGYF
CDR3 DNA: TGCGCCAGCAGCCCTCCAGGAGAGGGGTACTTC

J gene: TRBJ2-7
V gene: TRBV19
clone size: -
D gene: -
CDR3 protein: CASSIAPGAYEQYF
CDR3 DNA: TGTGCCAGTAGTATAGCCCCGGGAGCCTACGAGCAGTACTTC

J gene: TRBJ2-4
V gene: TRBV11-2
clone size: -
D gene: -
CDR3 protein: CASTRGNIQYF
CDR3 DNA: TGTGCCAGCACTCGGGGAAACATTCAGTACTTC

J gene: TRBJ2-5
V gene: TRBV3-1/TRBV3-2
clone size: -
D gene: TRBD2
CDR3 protein: CASSQGGLAGRETQYF
CDR3 DNA: TGTGCCAGCAGCCAAGGTGGGCTAGCGGGAAGAGAGACCCAGTACTTC

J gene: TRBJ1-2
V gene: TRBV11-2
clone size: few
D gene: TRBD1
CDR3 protein: CASSPRAGQGYNYGYTF
CDR3 DNA: TGTGCCAGCAGCCCCCGGGCAGGACAGGGGTATAACTATGGCTACACCTTC

J gene: TRBJ2-2
V gene: TRBV15
clone size: -
D gene: TRBD2
CDR3 protein: CATSRDREVGTGELFF
CDR3 DNA: TGTGCCACCAGCAGAGATCGGGAGGTGGGGACCGGGGAGCTGTTTTTT

J gene: TRBJ1-5
V gene: TRBV5-6
clone size: -
D gene: -
CDR3 protein: CASSLGQHNQPQHF
CDR3 DNA: TGTGCCAGCAGCTTGGGACAGCACAATCAGCCCCAGCATTTT

J gene: TRBJ1-4
V gene: TRBV15
clone size: -
D gene: TRBD1
CDR3 protein: CATARQGINEKLFF
CDR3 DNA: TGTGCCACGGCGCGACAGGGTATTAATGAAAAACTGTTTTTT

J gene: TRBJ1-2
V gene: TRBV6-4
clone size: -
D gene: -
CDR3 protein: CASSDGGTAGHGYTF
CDR3 DNA: TGTGCCAGCAGTGACGGAGGGACGGCGGGCCATGGCTACACCTTC

J gene: TRBJ2-1
V gene: TRBV6-6
clone size: -
D gene: TRBD2
CDR3 protein: CASSYPSGRVDNEQFF
CDR3 DNA: TGTGCCAGCAGTTACCCTAGCGGGAGGGTGGACAATGAGCAGTTCTTC

J gene: TRBJ2-7
V gene: TRBV27
clone size: -
D gene: TRBD2
CDR3 protein: CASRKLSGTSGRDEQYF
CDR3 DNA: TGTGCCAGCAGGAAACTATCCGGGACTAGCGGGAGGGACGAGCAGTACTTC

J gene: TRBJ2-7
V gene: TRBV23-1
clone size: -
D gene: TRBD2
CDR3 protein: CASSHETGTSGVSYEQYF
CDR3 DNA: TGCGCCAGCAGTCACGAAACGGGGACTAGCGGGGTCTCCTACGAGCAGTACTTC

J gene: TRBJ1-1
V gene: TRBV6-5
clone size: -
D gene: -
CDR3 protein: CASSYPNEGHTEAFF
CDR3 DNA: TGTGCCAGCAGTTACCCGAACGAGGGCCATACTGAAGCTTTCTTT

J gene: TRBJ2-7
V gene: TRBV20-1
clone size: -
D gene: -
CDR3 protein: CSASLRAGHEQYF
CDR3 DNA: TGCAGTGCTAGTTTAAGAGCGGGCCACGAGCAGTACTTC

J gene: TRBJ2-3
V gene: TRBV11-2
clone size: -
D gene: -
CDR3 protein: CAGLRAGDTQYF
CDR3 DNA: TGTGCCGGGCTTCGAGCTGGGGATACGCAGTATTTT

J gene: TRBJ2-1
V gene: TRBV5-1
clone size: -
D gene: TRBD2
CDR3 protein: CASSLEASGSSYNEQFF
CDR3 DNA: TGCGCCAGCAGCTTGGAGGCTAGCGGGTCGTCCTACAATGAGCAGTTCTTC

J gene: TRBJ2-7
V gene: TRBV28
clone size: few
D gene: TRBD1
CDR3 protein: CASKTGGYYEQYF
CDR3 DNA: TGTGCCAGCAAAACAGGGGGTTACTACGAGCAGTACTTC

J gene: TRBJ2-4
V gene: TRBV7-6
clone size: -
D gene: TRBD2
CDR3 protein: CASSPSPLTSGGSKNIQYF
CDR3 DNA: TGTGCCAGCAGCCCGTCCCCGCTCACTAGCGGCGGGTCCAAAAACATTCAGTACTTC

J gene: TRBJ1-1
V gene: TRBV5-1
clone size: -
D gene: TRBD1
CDR3 protein: CASSRLRGREVDTEAFF
CDR3 DNA: TGCGCCAGCAGCCGCCTCAGGGGGCGTGAGGTCGACACTGAAGCTTTCTTT

J gene: TRBJ2-7
V gene: TRBV28
clone size: -
D gene: -
CDR3 protein: CASSSLAPHYEQYF
CDR3 DNA: TGTGCCAGCAGTTCGTTAGCGCCCCACTACGAGCAGTACTTC

J gene: TRBJ2-7
V gene: TRBV11-2
clone size: once
D gene: TRBD1
CDR3 protein: CASSPGTGTIYEQYF
CDR3 DNA: TGTGCCAGCAGCCCGGGGACAGGGACAATCTACGAGCAGTACTTC

J gene: TRBJ2-2
V gene: TRBV6-1
clone size: once
D gene: TRBD2
CDR3 protein: CASSADVAGGANTGELFF
CDR3 DNA: TGTGCCAGCAGTGCAGACGTGGCGGGAGGGGCGAACACCGGGGAGCTGTTTTTT

J gene: TRBJ2-5
V gene: TRBV19
clone size: -
D gene: -
CDR3 protein: CASSIQEKETQYF
CDR3 DNA: TGTGCCAGTAGTATACAAGAGAAAGAGACCCAGTACTTC

J gene: TRBJ2-1
V gene: TRBV24-1
clone size: -
D gene: -
CDR3 protein: CATSDPTASSSYNEQFF
CDR3 DNA: TGTGCCACCAGTGATCCGACAGCCTCAAGCTCCTACAATGAGCAGTTCTTC

J gene: TRBJ2-7
V gene: TRBV13
clone size: -
D gene: -
CDR3 protein: CASSFLDSSYEQYF
CDR3 DNA: TGTGCCAGCAGCTTTTTGGACAGCTCCTACGAGCAGTACTTC